This T cell receptor beta chain came from a study of sequential checkpoint blockade in melanoma. The overall study: Maintenance nivolumab came after either treatment sequence.

The protocol was immunoSEQ multiplex PCR, while the TCRdb copy is restricted to in-frame clones and leaves out a portion. The sample carries approximately 22,000 clones, more than 75% recorded once. The treatment is: randomized to nivolumab then ipilimumab (arm A) or the reverse (arm B). DNA-damaging chemotherapy had not been given to any patient beforehand. Sorted cells were live CD3+CD8+, lacking CD19 and CD56, from PBMCs. The CDR3 is made up of 15 amino acids. The germline CDR1 and CDR2 sequences are MDHEN and SYDVKM. V was pared by 1 base and J by 5 bases, with 2 bases of the junction left unmatched.

This sample comprised CD8+ T cells sorted from blood (inferred from file names), obtained from a patient given nivolumab and ipilimumab in sequence. The receptor comes from a human donor with melanoma. The V and J genes are TRBV28 and TRBJ1-6; 7 nucleotides line up with TRBD1. The chain's CDR3 is CASSLLQGNNSPLHF. The CDR3 DNA is TGTGCCAGCAGTTTATTACAGGGGAATAATTCACCCCTCCACTTT.